This T cell receptor beta chain was profiled in a study of blood T cell repertoires in COVID-19. Whole-study context: Acute-phase and convalescent COVID-19 samples originated in the United States, Italy and Spain. PBMCs, B-cell-depleted T cells, or T cells were the source of the cDNA or gDNA that made up the material.

V shed 6 bases, J shed 5 bases, and the junction held 10 bases outside the gene matches. Germline assignment: CDR1 SGHDT and CDR2 YYEEEE. The CDR3 contains 14 residues. Authors' processing steps: Estimation of nucleated cell counts relied on the amplification of reference gene primers. Assay used: immunoSEQ multiplex PCR; TCRdb lists only in-frame clones, some missing. V and J calls and clone size come straight from that table; D and trimming were deduced from the DNA. Of under 350,000 clones in the sample, over 75% were seen once. The receptor was derived from a human donor in a cohort sampled during active COVID-19. Sequencing was carried out using peripheral blood. The rearrangement links TRBV5-6 to TRBJ2-7, with 8 bases that match TRBD1. CDR3 bases: TGTGCCAGCACTCTTACCGGGACAGGCCACGAGCAGTACTTC. This translates into CASTLTGTGHEQYF.